This entry concerns a single TCR beta chain. Its antigen remains unidentified. Produced via immunoSEQ multiplex PCR; TCRdb's table is partial and in-frame only. Of 90,000 or so clones in the sample, about 90% are singletons; the top ten hold almost 8.5%. These data belong to a study of OX40 agonist ivuxolimab in advanced cancers. Study-wide background: Dose-escalation patients had hepatocellular carcinoma, melanoma, renal cell or head and neck cancer.

From germline, CDR1 is MDHEN and CDR2 SYDVKM. CDR3 length: 16 amino acids. Germline trimming cut 2 bases from V and 5 bases from J; bases unmatched to any gene: 12. Findings and caveats of the study: Some nonresponders also had low normalized T-cell clonal expansion.

The sequence derives from an adult with an advanced solid tumor such as melanoma, head and neck, liver or kidney cancer. The sequencing used CD4+ or CD8+ T cells sorted from blood, collected in a trial of the OX40 agonist ivuxolimab. The V gene is TRBV28, the J gene TRBJ2-7; 7 bases are shared with TRBD1. CDR3 loop: CASSLPSQGNGHEQYF. The DNA for the CDR3 is TGTGCCAGCAGTTTACCCTCACAGGGGAATGGACACGAGCAGTACTTC.